These 15 T cell receptor beta chains came from one sample sequenced in a study of shared clonotypes between healthy human individuals. This table comes from immunoSEQ multiplex PCR, and its TCRdb copy is limited to in-frame clones, with some not included. The sample holds some 380,000 clones, 90% to 97% seen once. Sequenced: memory CD8+ T cells sorted from blood. Specified subset: CD45RO+ cells pooled with CCR7-negative TemRA cells. These receptor sequences come from a man younger than 45 in good health.

The chain uses TRBV28 and TRBJ1-5, with D tentatively TRBD1 (6 bases). V was trimmed by 3 bases and J by 2 bases, leaving 17 bases between them. This CDR3 has 17 residues. Germline V CDR1 and CDR2: MDHEN, SYDVKM. In DNA form, the CDR3 reads TGTGCCAGCAGTTTGACAGGTGGGGTAAAGGGCAATCAGCCCCAGCATTTT. Residues: CASSLTGGVKGNQPQHF.

The V and J genes are TRBV5-1 and TRBJ2-7; 12 bases fit TRBD2. Per the germline V gene, CDR1 is SGHRS and CDR2 is YFSETQ. The CDR3 covers 18 residues. Trimming at V came to 0 bases and at J to 7 bases, leaving 14 bases not matched to a gene. This CDR3 reads CASSLAALAGGGHLEQYF. The CDR3 bases are TGCGCCAGCAGCTTGGCCGCACTAGCGGGAGGTGGCCACTTGGAGCAGTACTTC.

This chain uses TRBV28 with TRBJ2-7; 7 bases match TRBD1. The CDR3 covers 12 residues. The trim removed 5 bases at V and 6 bases at J, leaving 4 bases unmatched. CDR1 and CDR2 from the germline V gene are MDHEN and SYDVKM. CDR3 amino acids: CASSLEGAEQYF. The CDR3 bases are TGTGCCAGCAGTCTCGAGGGGGCCGAGCAGTACTTC.

V is TRBV28 and J is TRBJ2-3; 8 bases align to TRBD2. The ends lost 3 bases at V and 1 base at J; junction bases unmatched: 6. The CDR3 contains 16 residues. Germline CDR1 MDHEN, CDR2 SYDVKM. CDR3 DNA: TGTGCCAGCAGTTTTACGGGGACTAGGGGCACAGATACGCAGTATTTT. This codes for CASSFTGTRGTDTQYF.

The chain links TRBV7-9 to TRBJ2-5, with D uncertain. The CDR3 has 15 residues. Looked up from germline, CDR1 is SEHNR and CDR2 is FQNEAQ (reference sequence). V gave up 5 bases and J gave up 0 bases, with 13 bases separating them. The CDR3 loop reads CASSPRSWYQETQYF. The CDR3, as DNA: TGTGCCAGCAGCCCCAGGAGTTGGTACCAAGAGACCCAGTACTTC.

The chain combines TRBV19 with TRBJ1-1; D uncertain. The V gene's germline CDR1 is LNHDA and CDR2 SQIVND (reference sequence). CDR3 length: 13 residues. V was shortened by 3 bases and J by 1 base, with 6 bases between the two germline ends. CDR3 sequence (DNA): TGTGCCAGTAGTATGTGGGGGAACACTGAAGCTTTCTTT. This translates into CASSMWGNTEAFF.

The chain is built from TRBV10-3 and TRBJ2-2, with 9 bases aligning to TRBD2. CDR1 is ENHRY, CDR2 SYGVKD, per germline. With V trimmed by 0 bases and J by 6 bases, 11 bases remained unmatched. The CDR3 loop spans 18 amino acids. The CDR3 sequence: CAISESIWASGIAGELFF. The CDR3, as DNA: TGTGCCATCAGTGAGTCGATCTGGGCTAGCGGGATTGCCGGGGAGCTGTTTTTT.

The chain combines TRBV5-4 with TRBJ2-1, with a tentative D call TRBD2 (6 bases). Germline values: CDR1 SGHNT, CDR2 YYREEE (reference sequence). CDR3 size: 13 residues. V was trimmed by 0 bases and J by 13 bases, leaving 14 bases between them. This CDR3 reads CASSLVETSKQFF. The CDR3, as DNA: TGTGCCAGCAGCTTGGTGGAGACTAGTAAACAGTTCTTC.

The rearrangement links TRBV21-1 to TRBJ2-3. TRBV21-1 counts as a pseudogene. The CDR3 length is 11 residues. CDR3 loop: CASSPLDTQYF. For the CDR3, the DNA is TGTGCCAGCAGCCCGCTAGATACGCAGTATTTT.

The chain is built from TRBV5-4 and TRBJ2-7; D is possibly TRBD1 or TRBD2 (5 bases each). There are 13 residues in the CDR3. Trimming cost V 4 bases and J 4 bases, with 12 bases left between them. Per the germline V gene, CDR1 is SGHNT and CDR2 is YYREEE (reference sequence). DNA for the CDR3: TGTGCCAGCAGCCCAGCGGACAAATACGAGCAGTACTTC. Amino acids: CASSPADKYEQYF.

The J gene is TRBJ2-2, the V gene TRBV28; D perhaps matches TRBD1 (5 bases). V lost 5 bases to trimming and J lost 4 bases, with 17 bases between them. This CDR3 spans 16 amino acids. CDR1 is MDHEN, CDR2 SYDVKM, per germline. The CDR3 nucleotides are TGTGCCAGCAGTGGGGTGGTAGGGCAGGGCACCGGGGAGCTGTTTTTT. Residues: CASSGVVGQGTGELFF.

Comment on this clone: Within the sample, other DNA sequences also encode this same CDR3. V usage is TRBV10-3 and J usage is TRBJ2-1; TRBD2 agrees at 12 bases. The CDR3 loop spans 13 amino acids. The trim removed 10 bases at V and 5 bases at J, leaving 3 bases unmatched. CDR1 ENHRY and CDR2 SYGVKD come from the germline V gene. The CDR3 nucleotides are TGTGCCACCCGACTAGCGGGGGACAATGAGCAGTTCTTC. Amino acids: CATRLAGDNEQFF.

V usage is TRBV25-1 and J usage is TRBJ2-7, with D perhaps matching TRBD2 (6 bases). Trimming cost V 1 base and J 4 bases, with 17 bases left between them. The CDR3 covers 16 residues. Germline CDR1 MGHDK, CDR2 SYGVNS. DNA of the CDR3: TGTGCCAGCAGTGAATTGGTTGGAGGGCCCCGGTACGAGCAGTACTTC. Protein: CASSELVGGPRYEQYF.

The CDR3 bases are TGTGCCAGCACCGCGGTGGACCACCCGGGCGGGGAGCTGTTTTTT. Encoded protein: CASTAVDHPGGELFF. The chain links TRBV27 to TRBJ2-2; no definite D call. CDR1 is MNHEY, CDR2 SMNVEV, per germline (reference sequence). V was pared by 7 bases and J by 7 bases, with 19 bases between. CDR3 length equals 15 residues.

The J gene is TRBJ2-7, the V gene TRBV27, with TRBD1 matching 10 bases. Trimming at V came to 7 bases and at J to 2 bases, leaving 11 bases not matched to a gene. Germline V gene sequence: CDR1 MNHEY, CDR2 SMNVEV (reference sequence). The CDR3 length is 16 residues. CDR3 bases: TGTGCCAGCATAGTAATACCGGGACAGGGGACCTACGAGCAGTACTTC. Protein: CASIVIPGQGTYEQYF.